A single TCR beta chain is shown here with its context. This specimen comes from a study of blood T cell repertoires in COVID-19. Libraries were prepared by immunoSEQ multiplex PCR; TCRdb keeps only in-frame clonotypes and omits some of them. The sample has some 80,000 clones, under 90% seen once. Germline CDR1 is SGDLS and CDR2 is YYNGEE. Trimming stripped 3 bases from V and 1 base from J, with 10 bases between. The CDR3 is 14 amino acids. This rearrangement joins TRBV9 to TRBJ1-1; possible D gene TRBD1, 6 bases. The clonotype comes from a woman between 40 and 55 years old with active or convalescent COVID-19. Input material: peripheral blood. The CDR3 DNA reads TGTGCCAGCAGCGCTAGGGGACAGAACACTGAAGCTTTCTTT. Translating it yields CASSARGQNTEAFF.